This T cell receptor beta chain was sequenced for a study of T-cell reconstitution after alpha-beta-depleted transplantation in children. This clonotype was picked up many times. Unique molecular identifiers were used to barcode this TCRbeta library. MiXCR, applied by TCRdb to the PCR reads, yields one record per CDR3 protein. Among about 610,000 distinct CDR3 sequences listed, over 9.5% were seen once. This CDR3 region has 14 residues. The trim removed 0 bases at V and 8 bases at J, leaving 2 bases unmatched. Germline lookup yields CDR1 DFQATT and CDR2 SNEGSKA (reference sequence). This material consisted of PBMCs from the stem cell graft donor, taken from the stem cell graft. This chain connects TRBV20-1 to TRBJ1-6; TRBD1 aligns across 9 bases. This TCR was recovered from a human donor who donated a stem cell graft to a child with acute myeloid leukemia. DNA for the CDR3: TGCAGTGCTAGAGATAGGACAGGGGATTCACCCCTCCACTTT. Protein product: CSARDRTGDSPLHF.